This passage covers 18 T cell receptor beta chains from one sample sequenced in a study of control samples from healthy donors and cancer patients. Some clones are missing from TCRdb's copy, which holds only in-frame ones; the method was immunoSEQ multiplex PCR. The profile shows 230,000 or so clones, 90% to 95% of them singletons. Specimen: blood. These receptors were collected from a man in his fifties in good health.

A single count supports this clone. The rearrangement uses TRBV3-1 (or the pseudogene TRBV3-2) and TRBJ2-2; tentative D call: TRBD2 (5 bases). Germline CDR1 is LGHDT and CDR2 is YNNKEL (reference sequence). The CDR3 consists of 13 residues. V dropped 7 bases and J dropped 0 bases, with 6 bases sitting between them. This chain's CDR3 is CASTGTNTGELFF. CDR3 DNA sequence: TGTGCCAGCACGGGGACGAACACCGGGGAGCTGTTTTTT.

Here the CDR3 reads CASSRWAGGFYNEQFF. For the CDR3, the DNA is TGTGCCAGCAGCCGCTGGGCGGGGGGGTTCTACAATGAGCAGTTCTTC. The chain has TRBV7-9 and TRBJ2-1, with 9 bases aligning to TRBD2. Per germline, CDR1 SEHNR and CDR2 FQNEAQ (reference sequence). The junction had 8 bases not matched to a gene; V was cut back by 5 bases and J by 3 bases. The CDR3 contains 16 residues.

This clone was observed a single time. V usage is TRBV10-1 and J usage is TRBJ1-5, with no clear D. Germline V gene sequence: CDR1 WNHNN, CDR2 SYGVQD (reference sequence). Trimming stripped 5 bases from V and 3 bases from J, with 8 bases between. The CDR3 is made up of 13 amino acids. Written as DNA, the CDR3 is TGCGCCAGCAGTCCCGACGTCAATCAGCCCCAGCATTTT. Amino acids: CASSPDVNQPQHF.

This chain joins TRBV5-4 and TRBJ1-1; D unresolved. Trimming cost V 3 bases and J 1 base, with 10 bases left between them. The length of the CDR3 is 14 residues. Per the germline V gene, CDR1 is SGHNT and CDR2 is YYREEE (reference sequence). The CDR3 is CASSSTHRNTEAFF. As DNA, the CDR3 is TGTGCCAGCAGCTCCACTCACAGGAACACTGAAGCTTTCTTT.

This chain connects TRBV5-1 to TRBJ1-2; D remains ambiguous. Trimming removed 5 bases from V and 2 bases from J, with 10 bases in between. The CDR3 extends over 13 amino acids. The V gene's germline CDR1 is SGHRS and CDR2 YFSETQ. CDR3 nucleotide sequence: TGCGCCAGCAGTGCGGAGTGGAACTATGGCTACACCTTC. It yields the protein CASSAEWNYGYTF.

This clone has just one count. V is TRBV19 and J is TRBJ1-1; TRBD1 matches 9 bases. The CDR3 is 13 amino acids. CDR1 and CDR2 (germline): LNHDA, SQIVND (reference sequence). Trimming cost V 5 bases and J 3 bases; bases outside gene matches: 1. CDR3 nucleotide sequence: TGTGCCAGTAGTCGGACAGGGGACACTGAAGCTTTCTTT. Translating it yields CASSRTGDTEAFF.

The gene calls are TRBV10-3 and TRBJ2-5; TRBD2 matches at 12 bases. This CDR3 region has 16 residues. J lost 1 base, V lost 2 bases, and 2 bases had no gene match. CDR1 and CDR2 (germline): ENHRY, SYGVKD. CDR3 loop: CAISETSGGLQETQYF. As DNA, the CDR3 is TGTGCCATCAGTGAGACTAGCGGGGGGCTCCAAGAGACCCAGTACTTC.

The V and J genes are TRBV5-1 and TRBJ2-2; perhaps TRBD1 as D (6 bases). Germline V gene lookup returns CDR1 SGHRS and CDR2 YFSETQ. V dropped 3 bases and J dropped 5 bases, with 8 bases sitting between them. CDR3 size: 13 residues. The CDR3 DNA follows: TGCGCCAGCAGCTCTGACAGGACCGGGGAGCTGTTTTTT. This sequence encodes CASSSDRTGELFF.

Worth noting for this clone: Other DNA sequences within the sample encode an identical CDR3. CDR3 sequence reads: CASSFQETQYF. The CDR3 DNA reads TGTGCCAGCAGCTTTCAAGAGACCCAGTACTTC. The chain employs TRBV5-6 and TRBJ2-5; D is undetermined. Trimming cost V 2 bases and J 2 bases, with 1 base left between them. This CDR3 is built from 11 residues. Germline assignment: CDR1 SGHDT and CDR2 YYEEEE.

The chain recombines TRBV5-1 with TRBJ1-1; 9 bases agree with TRBD1. J gave up 1 base and V 3 bases, and 7 bases lay outside the gene matches. The CDR3 is made up of 16 amino acids. The germline V gene encodes CDR1 SGHRS and CDR2 YFSETQ. CDR3 sequence: CASSYRQGGRNTEAFF. CDR3 nucleotide sequence: TGCGCCAGCAGCTATCGACAGGGGGGACGGAACACTGAAGCTTTCTTT. Full variable domain (rest looked up from reference TRBV5-1 and TRBJ1-1): KAGVTQTPRYLIKTRGQQVTLSCSPISGHRSVSWYQQTPGQGLQFLFEYFSETQRNKGNFPGRFSGRQFSNSRSEMNVSTLELGDSALYLCASSYRQGGRNTEAFFGQGTRLTVV.

This rearrangement joins TRBV18 to TRBJ2-3, with unresolved D. This CDR3 comprises 12 residues. Germline V gene lookup returns CDR1 KGHSH and CDR2 LQKENI. V gave up 3 bases and J gave up 8 bases, with 9 bases separating them. The CDR3 reads CASSPPTGTQYF. The CDR3 region has the DNA TGTGCCAGCTCACCCCCGACGGGTACGCAGTATTTT.

V is TRBV28 and J is TRBJ2-5; 7 nucleotides agree with TRBD2. Germline assignment: CDR1 MDHEN and CDR2 SYDVKM. The CDR3 length is 13 residues. The CDR3 here is CSPWGRGGETQYF. The CDR3 DNA follows: TGTTCACCCTGGGGGAGGGGAGGGGAGACCCAGTACTTC. The full variable domain, its missing parts supplied by reference TRBV28 and TRBJ2-5, is DVKVTQSSRYLVKRTGEKVFLECVQDMDHENMFWYRQDPGLGLRLIYFSYDVKMKEKGDIPEGYSVSREKKERFSLILESASTNQTSMYLCSPWGRGGETQYFGPGTRLLVL.

J is TRBJ1-2 and V is TRBV7-2; D not resolved. V lost 5 bases to trimming and J lost 8 bases, with 12 bases between them. Germline CDR1 is SGHTA and CDR2 is FQGNSA. The CDR3 consists of 12 residues. CDR3: CASSPRFGGYTF. The DNA for the CDR3 is TGTGCCAGCAGCCCTAGGTTCGGGGGCTACACCTTC. Full variable domain (outside the CDR3, taken from reference TRBV7-2 and TRBJ1-2): GAGVSQSPSNKVTEKGKDVELRCDPISGHTALYWYRQSLGQGLEFLIYFQGNSAPDKSGLPSDRFSAERTGGSVSTLTIQRTQQEDSAVYLCASSPRFGGYTFGSGTRLTVV.

This sequence joins TRBV6-1 and TRBJ1-1; D ambiguous. With 2 bases removed from V and 1 base from J, the gap between germline ends came to 11 bases. CDR3 size: 15 residues. Germline lookup yields CDR1 MNHNS and CDR2 SASEGT. Here the CDR3 DNA reads TGTGCCAGCAGTGAACCCCGGACGGGGAACACTGAAGCTTTCTTT. Translating it yields CASSEPRTGNTEAFF.

The chain couples TRBV2 to TRBJ1-4; 11 nucleotides align to TRBD1. This CDR3 comprises 14 residues. In germline, CDR1 is SNHLY, CDR2 FYNNEI. Trimming cost V 6 bases and J 7 bases; bases outside gene matches: 4. The CDR3 coding sequence is TGTGCCAGCAGAACCGGGACAGGGGGTGAAAAACTGTTTTTT. Residues: CASRTGTGGEKLFF.

The rearrangement uses TRBV12-3 or TRBV12-4 and TRBJ1-4; D is undetermined. The V gene lost 8 bases and the J gene lost 5 bases, with 12 bases spanning the gap. CDR3 length equals 13 residues. CDR3 protein: CASSQEDNEKLFF. CDR3 bases: TGTGCCAGCTCTCAGGAAGACAATGAAAAACTGTTTTTT.

V gene TRBV5-1 combines with J gene TRBJ1-2; TRBD1 matches at 10 bases. The CDR3 loop spans 16 amino acids. After removal of 3 bases from V and 4 bases from J, the junction contained 9 bases not matched to a gene. The germline gives CDR1 SGHRS, CDR2 YFSETQ. CDR3 in DNA: TGCGCCAGCAGCTCCACCGGGACAGGGGTGGGCTATGGCTACACCTTC. The encoded protein is CASSSTGTGVGYGYTF.

The genes are TRBV15 and TRBJ1-5; D gene unclear. Germline V gives CDR1 LNHNV, CDR2 YYDKDF (reference sequence). The V end was cut by 1 base, the J end by 6 bases, with 4 bases between. The CDR3 runs 12 residues. Here the CDR3 reads CATSRAGQPQHF. The CDR3, as DNA: TGTGCCACCAGCAGAGCTGGTCAGCCCCAGCATTTT.